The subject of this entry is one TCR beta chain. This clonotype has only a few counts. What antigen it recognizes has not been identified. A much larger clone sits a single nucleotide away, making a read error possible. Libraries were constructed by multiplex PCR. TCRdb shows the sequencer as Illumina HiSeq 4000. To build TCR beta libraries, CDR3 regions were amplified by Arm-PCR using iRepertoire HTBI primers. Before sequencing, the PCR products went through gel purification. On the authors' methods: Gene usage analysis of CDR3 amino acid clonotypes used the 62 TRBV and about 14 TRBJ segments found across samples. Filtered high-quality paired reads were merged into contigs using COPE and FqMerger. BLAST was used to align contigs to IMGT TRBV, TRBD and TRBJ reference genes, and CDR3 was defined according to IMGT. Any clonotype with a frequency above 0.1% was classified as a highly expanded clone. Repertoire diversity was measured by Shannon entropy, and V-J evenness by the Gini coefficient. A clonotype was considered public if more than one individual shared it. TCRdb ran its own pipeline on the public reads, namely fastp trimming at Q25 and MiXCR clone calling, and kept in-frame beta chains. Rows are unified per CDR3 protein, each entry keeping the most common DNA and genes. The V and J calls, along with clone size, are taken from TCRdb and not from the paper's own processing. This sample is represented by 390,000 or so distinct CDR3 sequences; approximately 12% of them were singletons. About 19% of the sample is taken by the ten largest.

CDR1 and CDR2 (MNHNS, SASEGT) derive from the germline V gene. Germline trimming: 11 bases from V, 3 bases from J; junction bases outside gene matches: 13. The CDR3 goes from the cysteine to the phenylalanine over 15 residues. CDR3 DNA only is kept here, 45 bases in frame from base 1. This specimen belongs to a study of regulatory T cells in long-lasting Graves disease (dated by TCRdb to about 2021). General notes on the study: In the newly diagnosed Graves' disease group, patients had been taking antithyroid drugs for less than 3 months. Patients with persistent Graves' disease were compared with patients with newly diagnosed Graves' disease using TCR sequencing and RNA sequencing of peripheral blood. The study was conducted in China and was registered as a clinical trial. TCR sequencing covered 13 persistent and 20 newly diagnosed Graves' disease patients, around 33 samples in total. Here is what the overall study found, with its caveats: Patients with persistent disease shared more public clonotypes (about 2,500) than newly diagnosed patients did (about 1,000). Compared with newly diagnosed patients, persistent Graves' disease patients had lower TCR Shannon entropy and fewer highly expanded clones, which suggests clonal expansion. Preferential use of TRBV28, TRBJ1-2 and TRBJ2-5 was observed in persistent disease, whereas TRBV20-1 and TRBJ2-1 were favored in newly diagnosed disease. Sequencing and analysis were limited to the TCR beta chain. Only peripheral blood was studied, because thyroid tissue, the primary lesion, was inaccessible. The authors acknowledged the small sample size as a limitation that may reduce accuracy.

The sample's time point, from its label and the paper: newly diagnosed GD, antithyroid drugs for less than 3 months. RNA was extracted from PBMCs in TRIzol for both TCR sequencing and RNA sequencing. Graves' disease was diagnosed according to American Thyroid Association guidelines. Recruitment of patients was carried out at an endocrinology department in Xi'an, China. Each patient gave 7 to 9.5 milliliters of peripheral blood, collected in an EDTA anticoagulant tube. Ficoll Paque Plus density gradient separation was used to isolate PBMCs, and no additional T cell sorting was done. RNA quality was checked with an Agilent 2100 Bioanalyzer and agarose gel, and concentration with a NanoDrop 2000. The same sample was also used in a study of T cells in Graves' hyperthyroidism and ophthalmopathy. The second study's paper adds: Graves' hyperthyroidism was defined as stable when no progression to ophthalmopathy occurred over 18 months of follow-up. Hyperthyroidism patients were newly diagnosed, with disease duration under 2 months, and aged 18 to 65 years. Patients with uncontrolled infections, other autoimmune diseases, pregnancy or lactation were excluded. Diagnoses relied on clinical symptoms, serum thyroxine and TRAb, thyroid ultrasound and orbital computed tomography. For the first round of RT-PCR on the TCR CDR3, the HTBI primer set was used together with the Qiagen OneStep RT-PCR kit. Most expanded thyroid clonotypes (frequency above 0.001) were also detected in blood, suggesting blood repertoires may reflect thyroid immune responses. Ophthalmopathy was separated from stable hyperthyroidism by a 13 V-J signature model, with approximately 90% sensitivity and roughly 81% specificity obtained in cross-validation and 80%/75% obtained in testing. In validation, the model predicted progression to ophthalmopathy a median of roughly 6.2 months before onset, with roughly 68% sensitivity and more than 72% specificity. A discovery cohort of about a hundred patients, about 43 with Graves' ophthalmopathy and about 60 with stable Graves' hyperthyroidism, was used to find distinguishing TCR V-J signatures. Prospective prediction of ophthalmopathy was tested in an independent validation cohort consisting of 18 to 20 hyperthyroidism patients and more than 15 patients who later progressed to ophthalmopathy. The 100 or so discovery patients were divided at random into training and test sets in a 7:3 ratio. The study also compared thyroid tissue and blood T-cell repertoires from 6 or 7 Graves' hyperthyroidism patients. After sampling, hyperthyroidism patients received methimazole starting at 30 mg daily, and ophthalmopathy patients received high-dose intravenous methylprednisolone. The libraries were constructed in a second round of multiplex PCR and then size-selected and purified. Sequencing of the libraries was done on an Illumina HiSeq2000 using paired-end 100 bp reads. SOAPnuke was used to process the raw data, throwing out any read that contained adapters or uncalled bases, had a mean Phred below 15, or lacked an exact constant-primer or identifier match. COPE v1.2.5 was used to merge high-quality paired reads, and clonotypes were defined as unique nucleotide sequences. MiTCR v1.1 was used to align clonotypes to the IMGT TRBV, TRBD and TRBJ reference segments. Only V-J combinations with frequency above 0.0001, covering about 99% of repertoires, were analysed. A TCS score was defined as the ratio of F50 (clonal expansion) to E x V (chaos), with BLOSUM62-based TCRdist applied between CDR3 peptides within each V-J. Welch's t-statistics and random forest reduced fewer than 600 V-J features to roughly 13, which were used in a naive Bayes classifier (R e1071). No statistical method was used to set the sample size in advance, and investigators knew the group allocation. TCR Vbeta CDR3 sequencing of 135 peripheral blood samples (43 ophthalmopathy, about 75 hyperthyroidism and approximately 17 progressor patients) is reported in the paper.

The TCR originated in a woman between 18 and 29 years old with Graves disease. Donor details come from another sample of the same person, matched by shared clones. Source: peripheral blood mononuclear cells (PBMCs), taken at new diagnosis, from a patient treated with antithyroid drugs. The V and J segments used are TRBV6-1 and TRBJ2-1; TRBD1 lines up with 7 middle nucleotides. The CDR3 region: CAGTLPGQSYNEQFF. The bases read TGTGCCGGCACTCTACCGGGACAGAGCTACAATGAGCAGTTCTTC.